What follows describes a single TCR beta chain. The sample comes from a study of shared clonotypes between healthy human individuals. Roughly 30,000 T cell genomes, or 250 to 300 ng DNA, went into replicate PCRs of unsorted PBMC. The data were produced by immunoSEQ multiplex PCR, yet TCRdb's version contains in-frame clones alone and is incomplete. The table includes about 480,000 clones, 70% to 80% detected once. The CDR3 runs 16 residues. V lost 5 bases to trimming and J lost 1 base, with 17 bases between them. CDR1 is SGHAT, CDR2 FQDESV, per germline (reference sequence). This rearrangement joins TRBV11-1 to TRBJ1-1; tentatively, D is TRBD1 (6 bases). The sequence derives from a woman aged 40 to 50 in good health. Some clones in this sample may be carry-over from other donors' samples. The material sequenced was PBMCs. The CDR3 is CASSPYRESPNTEAFF. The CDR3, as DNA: TGTGCCAGCAGCCCCTACAGGGAGTCCCCGAACACTGAAGCTTTCTTT.